This TCR beta chain was retrieved from a study of CD8+CD57+ T cells in acquired aplastic anemia. Study-wide background: Sorted CD4+ and CD8+ cells gave an average of about 3 ug of DNA. Study results and limitations: Patients and controls shared roughly 30 CD8+ CDR3 sequences, which appeared highly expressed in patients and within their immunodominant clones. CD8+ Simpson's diversity showed no significant patient-control difference.

The germline CDR1 and CDR2 sequences are WNHNN and SYGVQD (reference sequence). CDR3 size: 16 residues. V shed 6 bases and J shed 7 bases, with 24 bases lying between them. With regard to this clonotype: Antigen unknown.

Genomic DNA provided the template from which TCR beta VDJ and CDR3 profiles were obtained. TCRdb re-called the reads through MiXCR, storing one row per CDR3 protein. The data contain a few hundred thousand distinct CDR3 sequences, over 55% of them seen just once; the ten biggest clones take up about 31%. The sample taken for sequencing was sorted CD4+, CD8+, or CD8+CD57+ T cells (not recorded which) from PBMCs. The receptor comes from a human donor in good health. The chain uses TRBV10-1 and TRBJ1-2; perhaps TRBD1 as D (5 bases). The CDR3 loop reads CASRPGRECEYRGYTF. The CDR3 DNA is TGCGCCAGCAGACCGGGACGCGAGTGTGAGTATCGTGGCTACACCTTC.